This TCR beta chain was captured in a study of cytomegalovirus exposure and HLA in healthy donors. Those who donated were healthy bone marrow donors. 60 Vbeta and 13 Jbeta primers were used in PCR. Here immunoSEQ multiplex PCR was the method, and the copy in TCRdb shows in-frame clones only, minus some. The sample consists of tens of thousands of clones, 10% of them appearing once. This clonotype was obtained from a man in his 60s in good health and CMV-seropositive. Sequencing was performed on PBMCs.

The CDR3 is CASSVGISVSAYEQYF. CDR3 nucleotide sequence: TGTGCCAGCAGCGTAGGGATCAGCGTTTCTGCCTACGAGCAGTACTTC. The rearrangement links TRBV9 to TRBJ2-7; D call uncertain. The germline V gene encodes CDR1 SGDLS and CDR2 YYNGEE. The CDR3 consists of 16 residues. V was shortened by 0 bases and J by 2 bases, with 15 bases between the two germline ends.